This TCR beta chain stems from a study of cytomegalovirus exposure and HLA in healthy donors. General study points: Certain indistinguishable V segments, among them TRBV6-2 and TRBV6-3, were excluded. An assumption of roughly uniform sequencing depth across donors underlay the presence/absence analyses. It has been reported that TCR beta sequences accurately predicted the HLA-A and HLA-B alleles of most subjects. A few of the chains that were CMV-associated were confirmed in vitro to be specific for CMV antigens.

As concerns this clone: Its cognate antigen is unknown.

Primers: 60 Vbeta forward and 13 Jbeta reverse. Assay used: immunoSEQ multiplex PCR; TCRdb lists only in-frame clones, some missing. The sample carries some 120,000 clones, around four fifths recorded once. Germline CDR1 and CDR2: LGHNA and YSLEER. The V and J ends lost 1 base and 3 bases respectively, with 9 bases between them. The CDR3 is 15 amino acids. This clonotype was obtained from a young man in good health and CMV-seropositive. The chain joins TRBV4-3 to TRBJ1-4; D call uncertain. Sample: PBMCs. The CDR3 region has the DNA TGCGCCAGCAGCCAAGGGCAATCCCCTAATGAAAAACTGTTTTTT. Encoded protein: CASSQGQSPNEKLFF.